Shown below are 28 T cell receptor beta chains from a single sample sequenced in a study of CD8+ T cells in alopecia areata. The authors extracted RNA and reverse transcribed it into cDNA as the sequencing template. Repertoires were generated with immunoSEQ multiplex PCR, while TCRdb's copy carries only in-frame clones and drops some. The sample has roughly 130,000 clones, around three fifths seen once; the top ten hold 3.5% to 5%. The source was CD4+ T cells sorted from blood, collected at week 0. The receptors here all came from a human donor with alopecia areata.

This clone was picked up a small number of times. The V gene is TRBV7-2, the J gene TRBJ2-5, with TRBD2 as a possible D gene (6 bases). The CDR3 runs 14 residues. The V and J ends lost 3 bases and 5 bases respectively, with 13 bases between them. Per the germline V gene, CDR1 is SGHTA and CDR2 is FQGNSA. CDR3 sequence (DNA): TGTGCCAGCAGCTTGCGGAGTGCGGGGGAGACCCAGTACTTC. As protein: CASSLRSAGETQYF.

The chain uses TRBV27 and TRBJ2-5, with TRBD2 identical over 13 bases. This CDR3 is built from 15 residues. CDR1 is MNHEY, CDR2 SMNVEV, per germline (reference sequence). V was clipped by 3 bases and J by 5 bases; unmatched bases: 3. The CDR3 spells CASSFGTSGVETQYF. The CDR3 DNA follows: TGTGCCAGCAGTTTCGGGACTAGCGGGGTTGAGACCCAGTACTTC.

This rearrangement joins TRBV2 to TRBJ1-5, with no clear D. This CDR3 comprises 16 residues. Trimming removed 4 bases at V and 3 bases at J, with 16 bases between. Germline CDR1 SNHLY, CDR2 FYNNEI. The CDR3 nucleotides are TGTGCCAGCAGTGTTCTCCAGCGGACTATCAATCAGCCCCAGCATTTT. Translating it yields CASSVLQRTINQPQHF.

The chain recombines TRBV5-1 with TRBJ2-3; 8 bases are a match to TRBD2. V dropped 4 bases and J dropped 5; count of bases not matched to a gene: 0. This CDR3 is built from 12 residues. Germline CDR1 and CDR2: SGHRS and YFSETQ. CDR3 in amino acids: CASSAGGDTQYF. For the CDR3, the DNA is TGCGCCAGCAGCGCGGGGGGAGATACGCAGTATTTT. Filled out from reference TRBV5-1 and TRBJ2-3, the complete variable domain reads KAGVTQTPRYLIKTRGQQVTLSCSPISGHRSVSWYQQTPGQGLQFLFEYFSETQRNKGNFPGRFSGRQFSNSRSEMNVSTLELGDSALYLCASSAGGDTQYFGPGTRLTVL.

The V gene is TRBV4-1, the J gene TRBJ2-1; 10 bases fit TRBD2. Trimming took 1 base from V and 1 from J; bases not matched to a gene: 10. CDR1 is MGHRA and CDR2 is YSYEKL in the germline V gene. This CDR3 is 19 amino acids long. CDR3 coding DNA: TGCGCCAGCAGCCAAGGGTACGGGACTAGCGTACGATCCTACAATGAGCAGTTCTTC. Its protein product is CASSQGYGTSVRSYNEQFF.

The chain has TRBV4-2 and TRBJ1-1, with D possibly matching TRBD1 (6 bases). V lost 0 bases and J lost 4, with 9 bases in between. Germline V gene lookup returns CDR1 LGHNA and CDR2 YNFKEQ. CDR3 length: 14 residues. CDR3 loop: CASSQDGGATEAFF. The CDR3 DNA reads as TGTGCCAGCAGCCAAGACGGGGGGGCCACTGAAGCTTTCTTT.

The J gene is TRBJ2-2, the V gene TRBV7-9; D is possibly TRBD1 (6 bases). The CDR3 is 15 amino acids. The germline gives CDR1 SEHNR, CDR2 FQNEAQ (reference sequence). The V gene lost 5 bases and the J gene lost 4 bases, with 14 bases spanning the gap. CDR3 nucleotide sequence: TGTGCCAGCAGCCCAGGACAGCCATCCACCGGGGAGCTGTTTTTT. Translation gives CASSPGQPSTGELFF.

This chain joins TRBV19 and TRBJ1-2; D uncertain. Germline lookup yields CDR1 LNHDA and CDR2 SQIVND (reference sequence). CDR3 length: 16 residues. V was trimmed by 1 base and J by 0 bases, leaving 12 bases between them. The DNA of the CDR3 is TGTGCCAGTAGTATAGTGGCAACATCGGCTAACTATGGCTACACCTTC. It yields the protein CASSIVATSANYGYTF. Combining the CDR3 with reference TRBV19 and TRBJ1-2 gives the whole variable domain DGGITQSPKYLFRKEGQNVTLSCEQNLNHDAMYWYRQDPGQGLRLIYYSQIVNDFQKGDIAEGYSVSREKKESFPLTVTSAQKNPTAFYLCASSIVATSANYGYTFGSGTRLTVV.

V usage is TRBV5-4 and J usage is TRBJ2-7, with D perhaps matching TRBD1 (7 bases). The V and J ends lost 4 bases and 6 bases respectively, with 17 bases between them. The CDR3 has 14 amino acids. Germline CDR1 and CDR2: SGHNT and YYREEE (reference sequence). This CDR3 reads CASSGGQTGAEQYF. The CDR3, as DNA: TGTGCCAGCAGCGGGGGACAGACGGGGGCCGAGCAGTACTTC. The full variable domain, completed using reference TRBV5-4 and TRBJ2-7, is ETGVTQSPTHLIKTRGQQVTLRCSSQSGHNTVSWYQQALGQGPQFIFQYYREEENGRGNFPPRFSGLQFPNYSSELNVNALELDDSALYLCASSGGQTGAEQYFGPGTRLTVT.

This clone was found a few times. The CDR3 bases are TGCGCCAGCAGCCAACAGGGTGACGAGCAGTACTTC. Amino acid sequence: CASSQQGDEQYF. The genes are TRBV5-1 and TRBJ2-7; perhaps TRBD1 as D (6 bases). Looked up from germline, CDR1 is SGHRS and CDR2 is YFSETQ. This CDR3 is 12 amino acids long. With 4 bases removed from V and 5 bases from J, the gap between germline ends came to 10 bases. Drawing the rest from reference TRBV5-1 and TRBJ2-7, the complete variable domain is KAGVTQTPRYLIKTRGQQVTLSCSPISGHRSVSWYQQTPGQGLQFLFEYFSETQRNKGNFPGRFSGRQFSNSRSEMNVSTLELGDSALYLCASSQQGDEQYFGPGTRLTVT.

This clone was counted once. The V gene is TRBV2, the J gene TRBJ2-7, with D perhaps matching TRBD1 (6 bases). The CDR3 spans 13 residues. CDR1 and CDR2 (germline): SNHLY, FYNNEI. V was clipped by 7 bases and J by 5 bases, with 15 bases between them. In DNA form, the CDR3 reads TGTGCCAGCACCCCCACAGGGTACGACGAGCAGTACTTC. Translation: CASTPTGYDEQYF. Full variable domain (missing parts from reference TRBV2 and TRBJ2-7): EPEVTQTPSHQVTQMGQEVILRCVPISNHLYFYWYRQILGQKVEFLVSFYNNEISEKSEIFDDQFSVERPDGSNFTLKIRSTKLEDSAMYFCASTPTGYDEQYFGPGTRLTVT.

The genes are TRBV27 and TRBJ2-5; 7 nucleotides match TRBD1. Germline CDR1 and CDR2: MNHEY and SMNVEV (reference sequence). The V gene end was trimmed by 4 bases and the J gene end by 4 bases; junction bases not matched to a gene: 15. The CDR3 loop spans 17 amino acids. CDR3 amino acids: CASSYRQGPRYRETQYF. The CDR3, as DNA: TGTGCCAGCAGTTACCGACAGGGACCCCGTTACCGAGAGACCCAGTACTTC.

This clone was found once. This rearrangement joins TRBV2 to TRBJ1-2; TRBD1 matches 8 bases. The CDR3 has 15 residues. With 6 bases clipped from V and 4 bases from J, the junction kept 10 bases outside the gene matches. CDR1 and CDR2 from the germline V gene are SNHLY and FYNNEI. For the CDR3, the DNA is TGTGCCAGCAGCCTACAGGGGGGAGAGGGCTATGGCTACACCTTC. Amino acid sequence: CASSLQGGEGYGYTF. Full variable domain (outside the CDR3, taken from reference TRBV2 and TRBJ1-2): EPEVTQTPSHQVTQMGQEVILRCVPISNHLYFYWYRQILGQKVEFLVSFYNNEISEKSEIFDDQFSVERPDGSNFTLKIRSTKLEDSAMYFCASSLQGGEGYGYTFGSGTRLTVV.

Only a few counts were recorded for this clone. This chain connects TRBV25-1 to TRBJ2-3; TRBD2 might be the D (6 bases). V was cut by 4 bases and J by 4 bases, with 15 bases left in between. The CDR3 has 15 residues. Germline CDR1 is MGHDK and CDR2 is SYGVNS. CDR3 in DNA: TGTGCCAGCAGTGGGGTAGGCGGGGCTTCAGATACGCAGTATTTT. This translates into CASSGVGGASDTQYF.

CDR3 bases: TGTGCCTGGAGTGAACTAGCGGGGGGGGTCTACAATGAGCAGTTCTTC. Translated: CAWSELAGGVYNEQFF. The chain combines TRBV30 with TRBJ2-1; 13 nucleotides line up with TRBD2. The CDR3 loop spans 16 amino acids. The germline CDR1 and CDR2 sequences are GTSNPN and SVGIG (reference sequence). V lost 1 base, J lost 3 bases, and 3 bases stayed unmatched.

CDR3 bases: TGTGCCAGCTCACCGTCCAGAGCGGCTAGCAATCAGCCCCAGCATTTT. Translated: CASSPSRAASNQPQHF. This sequence joins TRBV18 and TRBJ1-5; no clear D gene. Germline V CDR1 and CDR2: KGHSH, LQKENI. V was trimmed by 3 bases and J by 0 bases, leaving 12 bases between them. The CDR3 is made up of 16 amino acids.

This sequence joins TRBV7-2 and TRBJ2-2; TRBD1 matches at 7 bases. Germline CDR1 is SGHTA and CDR2 is FQGNSA. The CDR3 has 14 amino acids. The junction had 1 base not matched to a gene; V was cut back by 5 bases and J by 1 base. CDR3 nucleotides: TGTGCCAGCAGCCGGGACAGGAACACCGGGGAGCTGTTTTTT. Translated, it gives CASSRDRNTGELFF.

The sample holds a few counts of this clone. This rearrangement joins TRBV29-1 to TRBJ1-6, with TRBD1 identical over 12 bases. Germline CDR1 SQVTM, CDR2 ANQGSEA. This CDR3 is built from 22 residues. V trimming: 3 bases; J trimming: 8 bases; junction bases outside the gene matches: 26. The CDR3 bases are TGCAGCGTTGATGTATCCTCGACACCGGGACAGGGGGCGCGGGGTAACGATTCACCCCTCCACTTT. Translated: CSVDVSSTPGQGARGNDSPLHF.

This clone was detected a few times. The rearrangement joins TRBV29-1 to TRBJ2-7, with D possibly matching TRBD1 (5 bases). V was clipped by 0 bases and J by 5 bases, with 17 bases between them. CDR1 is SQVTM, CDR2 ANQGSEA, per germline. The CDR3 runs 15 residues. The CDR3 protein is CSVEDIQGGINEQYF. The CDR3 coding sequence is TGCAGCGTTGAAGATATCCAGGGCGGCATAAACGAGCAGTACTTC.

V is TRBV29-1 and J is TRBJ2-1, with TRBD1 matching over 8 bases. CDR1 and CDR2 (germline): SQVTM, ANQGSEA. The CDR3 runs 16 residues. The ends lost 0 bases at V and 6 bases at J; junction bases unmatched: 10. The CDR3 protein is CSVEDFVDRAGNEQFF. CDR3 in DNA: TGCAGCGTTGAAGATTTCGTGGACAGGGCGGGCAATGAGCAGTTCTTC.

This clone was seen a single time. This rearrangement joins TRBV5-1 to TRBJ2-5; 14 nucleotides align to TRBD2. In germline, CDR1 is SGHRS, CDR2 YFSETQ. J gave up 5 bases and V 0 bases, and 6 bases lay outside the gene matches. The CDR3 extends over 17 amino acids. For the CDR3, the DNA is TGCGCCAGCAGCTTGGCCCCGTGGACTAGCGGGGGGGAGACCCAGTACTTC. Amino acid sequence: CASSLAPWTSGGETQYF.

As for this clone: Different DNA sequences within this sample yield the same CDR3. The chain has TRBV20-1 and TRBJ1-5; D gene unclear. Trimming shortened V by 3 bases and J by 7 bases, and 7 bases separated the two germline ends. Per germline, CDR1 DFQATT and CDR2 SNEGSKA (reference sequence). This CDR3 contains 11 residues. In nucleotides, the CDR3 is TGCAGTGCTAGGGAAGGACAGCCCCAGCATTTT. This codes for CSAREGQPQHF.

The chain has TRBV5-1 and TRBJ2-7; D possibly matches TRBD1 or TRBD2 (5 bases each). The germline V and J ends were trimmed by 2 bases and 3 bases, with 12 bases remaining between them. CDR1 SGHRS and CDR2 YFSETQ come from the germline V gene. This CDR3 comprises 14 residues. The CDR3 bases are TGCGCCAGCAGCTTTGGGGGAGTGGGCTACGAGCAGTACTTC. It codes for CASSFGGVGYEQYF.

The chain employs TRBV6-5 and TRBJ2-1, with 7 bases matching TRBD2. Germline trimming cut 6 bases from V and 3 bases from J; bases unmatched to any gene: 5. CDR1 is MNHEY, CDR2 SVGAGI, per germline. The CDR3 consists of 14 residues. In nucleotides, the CDR3 is TGTGCCAGCAGCCCTCGGACTAGCTACAATGAGCAGTTCTTC. Protein product: CASSPRTSYNEQFF.

The chain has TRBV14 and TRBJ2-5; D call uncertain. The V gene's germline CDR1 is SGHDN and CDR2 FVKESK. Trimming removed 1 base at V and 1 base at J, with 7 bases between. CDR3 size: 14 residues. As DNA, the CDR3 is TGTGCCAGCAGCCAAGTTCCCCTCCAAGAGACCCAGTACTTC. Translated, it gives CASSQVPLQETQYF.

V usage is TRBV11-2 and J usage is TRBJ2-4; TRBD1 might be the D (6 bases). Trimming stripped 8 bases from V and 0 bases from J, with 23 bases between. The germline V gene encodes CDR1 SGHAT and CDR2 FQNNGV. This CDR3 spans 18 amino acids. CDR3 DNA sequence: TGTGCCAGCGGGGCCCGACAGGCGAGCCTCTTAGCCAAAAACATTCAGTACTTC. Protein: CASGARQASLLAKNIQYF.

The rearrangement joins TRBV4-3 to TRBJ2-4; 7 bases are shared with TRBD2. V shed 1 base and J 0 bases; nucleotides not matched to a gene: 3. CDR1 LGHNA and CDR2 YSLEER come from the germline V gene. There are 16 residues in the CDR3. DNA of the CDR3: TGCGCCAGCAGCCAAGGAGCGGGGCTAGCCAAAAACATTCAGTACTTC. Translated: CASSQGAGLAKNIQYF.

V and J are TRBV6-5 and TRBJ2-4; 10 bases map to TRBD1. Germline CDR1 MNHEY, CDR2 SVGAGI. CDR3 length: 15 amino acids. V was pared by 8 bases and J by 3 bases, with 7 bases of the junction left unmatched. CDR3 amino acids: CASQRDRGGKNIQYF. The CDR3 nucleotides read TGTGCCAGCCAGCGGGACAGGGGAGGCAAAAACATTCAGTACTTC.